The 14 T cell receptor beta chains reported below all come from one sample, sequenced in a study of OX40 agonist ivuxolimab in advanced cancers. Library method: the immunoSEQ multiplex PCR assay. TCRdb carries this immuneACCESS record with in-frame sequences only. Its versions omit some clonotypes, under half of them owing to an unresolved V gene in the studies checked, with the rest unexplained. The sample profile shows about 18,000 clones; 55% to 75% of them were found once. Approximately 22% of the sample is held by the ten biggest clonotypes. The input for sequencing was CD4+ or CD8+ T cells sorted from blood, taken in a trial of the OX40 agonist ivuxolimab. The receptor set was obtained from an adult with an advanced solid tumor such as melanoma, head and neck, liver or kidney cancer.

This clone has more than one count but fewer than ten. J is TRBJ2-2 and V is TRBV9; 7 nucleotides agree with TRBD2. Trimming removed 4 bases from V and 4 bases from J; junction bases left unmatched: 10. CDR1 is SGDLS and CDR2 is YYNGEE in the germline V gene. The CDR3 contains 16 residues. As DNA, the CDR3 is TGTGCCAGCAGCTCCCCTGGGGAGGGCGTCACCGGGGAGCTGTTTTTT. Translating gives CASSSPGEGVTGELFF.

The chain employs TRBV4-3 and TRBJ1-2, with no clear D. Trimming stripped 0 bases from V and 5 bases from J, with 10 bases between. This CDR3 spans 14 amino acids. Germline V CDR1 and CDR2: LGHNA, YSLEER. The CDR3 coding sequence is TGCGCCAGCAGCCAAGATGCGAGCGGTTATGGCTACACCTTC. Translated: CASSQDASGYGYTF.

This rearrangement joins TRBV9 to TRBJ1-2; 9 nucleotides align to TRBD1. The CDR3 sequence is 15 residues long. The V and J ends lost 0 bases and 2 bases, in that order; junction bases with no gene match: 2. Germline V gene data show CDR1 as SGDLS and CDR2 as YYNGEE. DNA of the CDR3: TGTGCCAGCAGCGTAGTGGACAGGGGCAACTATGGCTACACCTTC. This gives the protein CASSVVDRGNYGYTF.

The V call is TRBV13, the J call TRBJ2-7, with D possibly being TRBD1 (6 bases). Germline V lookup: CDR1 PRHDT, CDR2 FYEKMQ (reference sequence). This CDR3 has 14 amino acids. Trimming took off 0 bases at V and 3 bases at J, with 9 bases between the two ends. The CDR3 bases are TGTGCCAGCAGCTTAGGGCAGGGGATCTACGAGCAGTACTTC. Protein sequence: CASSLGQGIYEQYF. Complete variable domain (other parts from reference TRBV13 and TRBJ2-7): AAGVIQSPRHLIKEKRETATLKCYPIPRHDTVYWYQQGPGQDPQFLISFYEKMQSDKGSIPDRFSAQQFSDYHSELNMSSLELGDSALYFCASSLGQGIYEQYFGPGTRLTVT.

The chain links TRBV30 to TRBJ2-1; TRBD1 matches at 8 bases. The germline CDR1 and CDR2 sequences are GTSNPN and SVGIG (reference sequence). The CDR3 loop spans 15 amino acids. The CDR3 region has the DNA TGTGCGTTGGAGCCGGGGACAGGCGCGTACAATGAGCAGTTCTTC. Amino acids: CALEPGTGAYNEQFF.

CDR3 amino acids: CASSLDGGQGNQPQHF. CDR3 DNA sequence: TGTGCCAGCAGCTTAGACGGGGGGCAGGGCAATCAGCCCCAGCATTTT. This chain links TRBV7-8 with TRBJ1-5; tentatively, D is TRBD1 (6 bases). CDR3 length: 16 amino acids. Germline lookup yields CDR1 SGHVS and CDR2 FQNEAQ. V was cut by 1 base and J by 2 bases, with 12 bases left in between.

V and J are TRBV7-9 and TRBJ1-2, with D tentatively TRBD1 (5 bases). Trimming pared 6 bases from V and 8 bases from J, leaving 16 bases between. The CDR3 is made up of 13 amino acids. Germline CDR1 is SEHNR and CDR2 is FQNEAQ (reference sequence). This chain's CDR3 is CASRPIRDDGYTF. CDR3 nucleotides: TGTGCCAGCAGACCAATCCGGGACGACGGCTACACCTTC.

The V gene is TRBV9, the J gene TRBJ2-7; 9 bases align to TRBD1. V trimming: 3 bases; J trimming: 6 bases; junction bases outside the gene matches: 10. CDR1 is SGDLS and CDR2 is YYNGEE in the germline V gene. This CDR3 contains 15 residues. CDR3 amino acids: CASSGGGTGSPEQYF. DNA of the CDR3: TGTGCCAGCAGCGGGGGAGGGACAGGGTCCCCCGAGCAGTACTTC.

A note on this clone: In the same sample, other DNA sequences code for this CDR3. The chain recombines TRBV28 with TRBJ2-7; D is perhaps TRBD2 (6 bases). In germline, CDR1 is MDHEN, CDR2 SYDVKM. CDR3 length: 15 amino acids. V lost 2 bases, J lost 4 bases, and 15 bases lay in between. CDR3 bases: TGTGCCAGCAGTTTAGATCGGGACTTGGGATACGAGCAGTACTTC. Translated: CASSLDRDLGYEQYF.

The chain uses TRBV6-1 and TRBJ2-7, with 8 bases aligning to TRBD2. CDR1 MNHNS and CDR2 SASEGT come from the germline V gene. Germline trimming cut 2 bases from V and 2 bases from J; bases unmatched to any gene: 5. This CDR3 has 15 residues. The chain's CDR3 is CASSELAGGTYEQYF. Written as DNA, the CDR3 is TGTGCCAGCAGTGAACTGGCGGGGGGCACCTACGAGCAGTACTTC.

The rearrangement uses TRBV5-1 and TRBJ2-7; 13 bases are a match to TRBD2. With 3 bases clipped from V and 2 bases from J, the junction kept 8 bases outside the gene matches. Germline CDR1 and CDR2: SGHRS and YFSETQ. The CDR3 extends over 17 amino acids. Here the CDR3 reads CASSYSNTSGGAYEQYF. The CDR3 DNA reads as TGCGCCAGCAGCTACTCAAACACTAGCGGGGGGGCCTACGAGCAGTACTTC.

The gene calls are TRBV28 and TRBJ1-2, with D unclear. V lost 2 bases and J lost 6, with 13 bases in between. The CDR3 loop spans 14 amino acids. The V gene's germline CDR1 is MDHEN and CDR2 SYDVKM. DNA of the CDR3: TGTGCCAGCAGTTTAGTGGGAGCTGTCCATGGCTACACCTTC. This sequence encodes CASSLVGAVHGYTF.

V is TRBV29-1 and J is TRBJ1-2, with D hard to call. There are 11 residues in the CDR3. Germline V lookup: CDR1 SQVTM, CDR2 ANQGSEA. Trimming cost V 6 bases and J 0 bases, with 5 bases left between them. The CDR3 loop reads CSVRANYGYTF. The CDR3 DNA is TGCAGCGTAAGGGCTAACTATGGCTACACCTTC.

This rearrangement joins TRBV6-5 to TRBJ1-5, with 7 bases that match TRBD1. This CDR3 comprises 14 residues. Germline V CDR1 and CDR2: MNHEY, SVGAGI. J gave up 2 bases and V 4 bases, and 2 bases lay outside the gene matches. CDR3 region: CASSSGTGNQPQHF. For the CDR3, the DNA is TGTGCCAGCAGTTCCGGGACAGGCAATCAGCCCCAGCATTTT.